This TCR beta chain came from a study of human T cells and chemical hapten exposure. V was shortened by 1 base and J by 4 bases, with 17 bases between the two germline ends. CDR3 length: 17 amino acids. The V gene's germline CDR1 is KGHSH and CDR2 LQKENI. A single record per CDR3 protein comes from TCRdb applying MiXCR to the RACE reads. The data contain tens of thousands of distinct CDR3 sequences, 10% to 13% of them singletons. Time point noted: pre-sensitization, week 0. Treatment reported: therapeutic diphenylcyclopropenone sensitization with weekly scalp DPC. This sequence was found in a man younger than 40 with alopecia areata. Some clones in this sample may be carry-over from other donors' samples. This chain links TRBV18 with TRBJ1-3, with D perhaps matching TRBD1 (6 bases). Sequences were derived from whole blood, sampled in connection with sensitization to the hapten diphenylcyclopropenone (DPC). CDR3 DNA: TGTGCCAGCTCACCACTTAATTCCCAGGGGCGCGGAAACACCATATATTTT. Translated: CASSPLNSQGRGNTIYF.